A single T cell receptor beta chain is shown here with its context. Its antigen is still unknown. The sample is drawn from a study of T cell repertoires in cytomegalovirus infection. Using its own MiXCR run on the reads, TCRdb lists one record per CDR3 protein. The profile covers 200,000 to 250,000 distinct CDR3 sequences, with about 39% appearing a single time and 59% taken by the ten largest. The receptor comes from a human donor in good health (CMV status not recorded). Some clones in this sample may be carry-over from other donors' samples. The sample here was CD8+ T cells from cultured PBMCs, taken from culture after CMV antigen stimulation.

The CDR3 nucleotides read TGTGCCAGCAGTTTAATGGGCAGAGCCTACGAGCAGTACTTC. Its translation is CASSLMGRAYEQYF. This sequence joins TRBV12-3 or TRBV12-4 and TRBJ2-7; D remains ambiguous. The V and J ends lost 2 bases and 2 bases respectively, with 10 bases between them. This CDR3 is built from 14 residues.